This T cell receptor beta chain came from a study of identifying expanded T cells in peripheral blood. This clone appeared a single time. CDR3 length equals 15 residues. Trimming removed 5 bases at V and 4 bases at J, with 17 bases between. In germline, CDR1 is SEHNR, CDR2 FQNEAQ (reference sequence). Profiling relied on immunoSEQ multiplex PCR, and the TCRdb table lists in-frame clones only, not all of them. The sample shows around 85,000 clones, over 75% of them seen only once. This chain uses TRBV7-9 with TRBJ2-5, with D perhaps matching TRBD1 or TRBD2 (5 bases each). This receptor was identified in a person aged 18 to 75 in good health. Sequencing was done on a sample of blood. In nucleotides, the CDR3 is TGTGCCAGCAGCCAGGGAGAGGGTCGGGGAGAGACCCAGTACTTC. This sequence encodes CASSQGEGRGETQYF.